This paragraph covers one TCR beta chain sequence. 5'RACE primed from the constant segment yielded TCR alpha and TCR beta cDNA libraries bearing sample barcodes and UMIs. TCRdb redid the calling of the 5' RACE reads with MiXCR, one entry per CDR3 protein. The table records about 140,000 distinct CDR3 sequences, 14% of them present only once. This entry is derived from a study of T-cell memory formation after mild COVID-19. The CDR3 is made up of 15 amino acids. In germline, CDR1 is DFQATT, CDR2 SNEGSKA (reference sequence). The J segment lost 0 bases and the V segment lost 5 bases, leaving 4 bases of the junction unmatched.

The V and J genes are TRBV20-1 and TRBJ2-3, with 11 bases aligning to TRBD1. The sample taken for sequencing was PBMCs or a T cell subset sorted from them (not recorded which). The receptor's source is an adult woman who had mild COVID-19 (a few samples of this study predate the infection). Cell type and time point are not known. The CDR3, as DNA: TGCAGTGCTGAGGACAGGGGGCTCAGCACAGATACGCAGTATTTT. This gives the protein CSAEDRGLSTDTQYF.